This T cell receptor (beta chain) was sequenced for a study of PD-L1 blockade in urothelial cancer. Background on the study: Analysis of the blood was performed 3 weeks (second dose) and 6 weeks after treatment start.

The method was immunoSEQ multiplex PCR; TCRdb's version includes in-frame clones alone and lacks a portion of them. The sample yields 30,000 to 40,000 clones, 80% to 90% seen once. Germline V gene lookup returns CDR1 SGHVS and CDR2 FNYEAQ. This CDR3 is 16 amino acids long. Trimming stripped 4 bases from V and 2 bases from J, with 18 bases between. The receptor was derived from a man in his sixties with urothelial cancer. This sample comprised PBMCs, obtained around atezolizumab (anti-PD-L1) treatment. The chain recombines TRBV7-6 with TRBJ2-7; possible D gene TRBD1, 6 bases. CDR3 sequence: CASSSNRGRGTYEQYF. CDR3 in DNA: TGTGCCAGCAGCTCCAATCGGGGCAGGGGAACCTACGAGCAGTACTTC.